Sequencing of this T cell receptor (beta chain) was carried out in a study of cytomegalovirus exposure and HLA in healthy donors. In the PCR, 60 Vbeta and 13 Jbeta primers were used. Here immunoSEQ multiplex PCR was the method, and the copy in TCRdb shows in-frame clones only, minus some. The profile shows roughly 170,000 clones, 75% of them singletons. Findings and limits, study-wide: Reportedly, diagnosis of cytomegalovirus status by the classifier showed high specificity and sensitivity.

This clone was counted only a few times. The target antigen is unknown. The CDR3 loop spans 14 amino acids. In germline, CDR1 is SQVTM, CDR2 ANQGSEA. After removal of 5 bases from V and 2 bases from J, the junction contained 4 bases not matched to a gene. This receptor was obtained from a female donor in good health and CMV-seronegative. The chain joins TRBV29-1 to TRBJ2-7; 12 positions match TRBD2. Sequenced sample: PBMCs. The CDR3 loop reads CSVYTSGGTYEQYF. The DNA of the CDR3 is TGCAGCGTTTATACTAGCGGGGGGACCTACGAGCAGTACTTC.